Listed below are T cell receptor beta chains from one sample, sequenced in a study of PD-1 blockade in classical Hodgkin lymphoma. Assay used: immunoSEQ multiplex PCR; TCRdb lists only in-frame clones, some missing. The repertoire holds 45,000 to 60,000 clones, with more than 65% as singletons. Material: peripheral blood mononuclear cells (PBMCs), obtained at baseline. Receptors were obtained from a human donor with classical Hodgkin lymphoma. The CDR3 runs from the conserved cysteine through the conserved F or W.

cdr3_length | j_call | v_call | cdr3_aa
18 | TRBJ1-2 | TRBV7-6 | CASSLAPPAKTGAGGYTF
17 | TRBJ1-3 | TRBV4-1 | CASSQGGTGRSGNTIYF
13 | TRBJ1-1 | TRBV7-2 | CASSLRRNTEAFF
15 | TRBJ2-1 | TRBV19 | CASRLASGSYNEQFF
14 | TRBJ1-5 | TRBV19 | CASRQLYSNQPQHF
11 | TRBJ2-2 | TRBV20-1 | CSASFGSRLFF
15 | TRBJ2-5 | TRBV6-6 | CASVPRSGPGETQYF
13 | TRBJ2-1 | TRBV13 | CASSYYPGNEQFF
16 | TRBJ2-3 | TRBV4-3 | CASSLDGARVTDTQYF
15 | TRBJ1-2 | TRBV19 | CASSAGTGRRYGYTF
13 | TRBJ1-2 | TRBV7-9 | CASRIGQGQGYTF
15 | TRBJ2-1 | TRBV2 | CASRASGSLVNEQFF
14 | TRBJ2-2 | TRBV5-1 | CASSSDWGTGELFF
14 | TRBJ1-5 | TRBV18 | CASSPGQGAKPQHF
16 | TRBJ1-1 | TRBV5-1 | CASSYSFGTANTEAFF
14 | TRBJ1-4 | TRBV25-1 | CASSARQGNEKLFF
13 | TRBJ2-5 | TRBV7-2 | CASRQGGGETQYF
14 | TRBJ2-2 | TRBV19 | CASSLRQGGGELFF
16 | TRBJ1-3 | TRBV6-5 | CASSYSRTGPRNTIYF
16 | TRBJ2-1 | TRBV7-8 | CASSLRTSGVNNEQFF
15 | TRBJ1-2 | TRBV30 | CAWSARTGTGDGYTF
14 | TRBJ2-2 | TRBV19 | CASSMAGAPRELFF
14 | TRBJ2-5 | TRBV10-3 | CAISDLGLQETQYF
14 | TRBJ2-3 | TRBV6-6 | CASSYGGTWDTQYF
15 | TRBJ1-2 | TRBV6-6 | CASSPHSGLGHGYTF
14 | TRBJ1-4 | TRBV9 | CASSVAGTGEKLFF
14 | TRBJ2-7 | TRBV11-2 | CASSLSGGSYEQYF
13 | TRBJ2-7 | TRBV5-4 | CASSSGSSYEQYF
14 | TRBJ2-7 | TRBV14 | CASSQYGGGYEQYF
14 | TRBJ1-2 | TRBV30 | CAWSRQPEEYGYTF
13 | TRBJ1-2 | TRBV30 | CAWSGGARGGYTF
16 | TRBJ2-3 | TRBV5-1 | CASSLAVGVGTDTQYF
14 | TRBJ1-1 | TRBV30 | CAWTPGGLSTEAFF
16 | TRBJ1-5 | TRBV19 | CASSIGQDRPNQPQHF
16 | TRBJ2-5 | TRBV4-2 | CASSQDFGQSQETQYF
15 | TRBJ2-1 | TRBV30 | CAWSRLFDTYNEQFF
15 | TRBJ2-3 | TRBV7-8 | CASSSAGRGPDTQYF
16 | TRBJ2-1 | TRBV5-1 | CASSLIHGSTYNEQFF
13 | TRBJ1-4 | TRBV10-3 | CAISEGQNEKLFF
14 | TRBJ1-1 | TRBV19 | CASSPRHMNTEAFF